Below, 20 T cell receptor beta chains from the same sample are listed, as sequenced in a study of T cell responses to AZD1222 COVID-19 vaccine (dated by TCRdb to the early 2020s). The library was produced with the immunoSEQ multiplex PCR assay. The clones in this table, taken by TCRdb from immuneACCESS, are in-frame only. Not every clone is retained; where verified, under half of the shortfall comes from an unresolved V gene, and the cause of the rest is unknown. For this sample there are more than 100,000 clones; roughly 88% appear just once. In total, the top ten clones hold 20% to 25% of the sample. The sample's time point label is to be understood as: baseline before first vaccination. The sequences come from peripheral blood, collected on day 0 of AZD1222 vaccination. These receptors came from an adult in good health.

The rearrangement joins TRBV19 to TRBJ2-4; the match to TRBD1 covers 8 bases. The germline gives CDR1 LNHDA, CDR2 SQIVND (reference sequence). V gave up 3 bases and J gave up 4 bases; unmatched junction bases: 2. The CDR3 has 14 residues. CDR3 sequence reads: CASSMRDRKNIQYF. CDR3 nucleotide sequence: TGTGCCAGTAGTATGCGGGACAGGAAAAACATTCAGTACTTC.

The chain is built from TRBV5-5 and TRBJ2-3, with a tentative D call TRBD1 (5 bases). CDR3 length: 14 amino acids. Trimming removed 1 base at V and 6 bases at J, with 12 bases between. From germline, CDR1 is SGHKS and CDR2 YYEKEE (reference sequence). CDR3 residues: CASSLRPQGDTQYF. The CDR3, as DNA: TGTGCCAGCAGCTTGCGACCCCAGGGCGATACGCAGTATTTT.

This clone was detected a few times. CDR3 bases: TGTGCCAGCTCACCAGAAATCCCGGGACAGAGATCCTACGAGCAGTACTTC. Its protein product is CASSPEIPGQRSYEQYF. The chain joins TRBV18 to TRBJ2-7; 7 bases fit TRBD1. The germline CDR1 and CDR2 sequences are KGHSH and LQKENI. Trimming cost V 2 bases and J 1 base; bases outside gene matches: 11. This CDR3 region has 17 residues.

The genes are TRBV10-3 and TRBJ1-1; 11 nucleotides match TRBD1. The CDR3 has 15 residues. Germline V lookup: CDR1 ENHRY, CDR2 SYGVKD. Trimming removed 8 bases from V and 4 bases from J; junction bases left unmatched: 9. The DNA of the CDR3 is TGTGCCATCGAAAGACCCGGGACAGGGGGCACTGAAGCTTTCTTT. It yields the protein CAIERPGTGGTEAFF.

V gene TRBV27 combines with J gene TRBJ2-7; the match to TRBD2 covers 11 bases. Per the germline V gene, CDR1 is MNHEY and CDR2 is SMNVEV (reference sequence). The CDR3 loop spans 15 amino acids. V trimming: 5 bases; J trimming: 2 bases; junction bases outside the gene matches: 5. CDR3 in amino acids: CASSPLAGGTYEQYF. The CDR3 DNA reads TGTGCCAGCAGTCCCCTAGCGGGGGGAACCTACGAGCAGTACTTC.

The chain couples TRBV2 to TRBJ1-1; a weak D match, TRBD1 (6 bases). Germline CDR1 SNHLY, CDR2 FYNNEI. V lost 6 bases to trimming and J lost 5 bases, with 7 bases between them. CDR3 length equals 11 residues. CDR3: CASSTGTEAFF. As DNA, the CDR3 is TGTGCCAGCAGCACAGGGACTGAAGCTTTCTTT.

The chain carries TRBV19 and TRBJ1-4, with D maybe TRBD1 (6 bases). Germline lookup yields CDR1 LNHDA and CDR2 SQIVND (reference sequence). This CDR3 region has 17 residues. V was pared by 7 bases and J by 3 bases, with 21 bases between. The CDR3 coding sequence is TGTGCCAGTACCCCGGGACATCGTCAGCCGGCTAATGAAAAACTGTTTTTT. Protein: CASTPGHRQPANEKLFF.

CDR3 region: CAILDSLSSGNTIYF. The CDR3 DNA follows: TGTGCCATTCTAGACAGCCTTAGCTCTGGAAACACCATATATTTT. The chain has TRBV10-3 and TRBJ1-3, with D perhaps TRBD1 (5 bases). The CDR3 extends over 15 amino acids. Germline assignment: CDR1 ENHRY and CDR2 SYGVKD. V gave up 9 bases and J gave up 0 bases, with 15 bases separating them.

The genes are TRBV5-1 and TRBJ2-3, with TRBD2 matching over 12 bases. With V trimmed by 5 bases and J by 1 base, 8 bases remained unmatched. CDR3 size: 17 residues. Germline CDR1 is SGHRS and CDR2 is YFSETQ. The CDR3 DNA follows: TGCGCCAGCAGAGACCGACTAGCGGGAGATGGCACAGATACGCAGTATTTT. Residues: CASRDRLAGDGTDTQYF.

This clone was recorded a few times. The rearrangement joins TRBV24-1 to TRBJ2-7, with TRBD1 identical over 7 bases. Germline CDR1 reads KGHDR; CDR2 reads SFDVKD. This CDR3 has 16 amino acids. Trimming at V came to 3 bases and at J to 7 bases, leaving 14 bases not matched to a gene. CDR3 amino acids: CATSDASLPGGEEQYF. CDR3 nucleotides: TGTGCCACCAGTGATGCGTCTCTGCCAGGGGGAGAAGAGCAGTACTTC.

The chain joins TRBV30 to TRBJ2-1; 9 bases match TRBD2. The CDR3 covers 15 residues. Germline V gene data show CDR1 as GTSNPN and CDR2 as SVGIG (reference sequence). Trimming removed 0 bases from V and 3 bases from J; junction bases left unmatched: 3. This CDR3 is CAWSVKAGGYNEQFF. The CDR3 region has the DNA TGTGCCTGGAGTGTAAAAGCGGGAGGCTACAATGAGCAGTTCTTC.

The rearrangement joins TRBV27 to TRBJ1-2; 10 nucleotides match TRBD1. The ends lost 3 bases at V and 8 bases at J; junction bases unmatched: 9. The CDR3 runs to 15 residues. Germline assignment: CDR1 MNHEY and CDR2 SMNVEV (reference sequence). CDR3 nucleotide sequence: TGTGCCAGCAGTTTCGGGACAGGGGATACGAGAGGCTACACCTTC. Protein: CASSFGTGDTRGYTF.

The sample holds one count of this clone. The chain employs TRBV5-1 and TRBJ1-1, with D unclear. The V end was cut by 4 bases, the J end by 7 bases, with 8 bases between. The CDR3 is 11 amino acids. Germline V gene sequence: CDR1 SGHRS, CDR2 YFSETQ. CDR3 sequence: CASSLDREAFF. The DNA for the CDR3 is TGCGCCAGCAGCCTAGACCGTGAAGCTTTCTTT.

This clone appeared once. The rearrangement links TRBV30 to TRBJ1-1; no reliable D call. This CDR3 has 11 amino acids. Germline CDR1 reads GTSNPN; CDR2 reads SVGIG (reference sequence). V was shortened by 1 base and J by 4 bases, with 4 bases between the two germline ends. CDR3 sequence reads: CAWSGSTEAFF. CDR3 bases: TGTGCCTGGAGTGGTTCCACTGAAGCTTTCTTT.

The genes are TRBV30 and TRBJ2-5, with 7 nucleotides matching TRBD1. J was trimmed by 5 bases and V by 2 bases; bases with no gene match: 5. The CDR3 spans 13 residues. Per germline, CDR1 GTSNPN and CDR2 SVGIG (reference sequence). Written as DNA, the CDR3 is TGTGCCTGGAGTCGAGGGGGCGGTGAGACCCAGTACTTC. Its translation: CAWSRGGGETQYF.

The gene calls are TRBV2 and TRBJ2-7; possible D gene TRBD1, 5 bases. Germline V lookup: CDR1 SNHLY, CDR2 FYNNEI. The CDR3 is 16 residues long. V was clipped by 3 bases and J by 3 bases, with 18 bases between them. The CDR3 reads CASSEVDGTGDYEQYF. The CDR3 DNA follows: TGTGCCAGCAGTGAGGTGGATGGAACAGGTGACTACGAGCAGTACTTC.

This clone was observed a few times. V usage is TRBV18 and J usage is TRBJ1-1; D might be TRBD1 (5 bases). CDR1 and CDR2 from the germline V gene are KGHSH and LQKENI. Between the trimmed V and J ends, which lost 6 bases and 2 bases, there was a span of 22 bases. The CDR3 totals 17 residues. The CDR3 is CASSHVEAGQFNTEAFF. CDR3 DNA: TGTGCCAGCTCCCATGTCGAGGCAGGGCAATTCAACACTGAAGCTTTCTTT.

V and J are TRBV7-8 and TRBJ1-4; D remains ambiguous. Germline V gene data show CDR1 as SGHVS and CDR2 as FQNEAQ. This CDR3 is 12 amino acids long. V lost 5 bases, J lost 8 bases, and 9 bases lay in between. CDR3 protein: CASSPSGEKLFF. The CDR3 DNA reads TGTGCCAGCAGCCCATCGGGGGAAAAACTGTTTTTT. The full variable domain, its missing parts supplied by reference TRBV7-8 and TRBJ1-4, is GAGVSQSPRYKVAKRGQDVALRCDPISGHVSLFWYQQALGQGPEFLTYFQNEAQLDKSGLPSDRFFAERPEGSVSTLKIQRTQQEDSAVYLCASSPSGEKLFFGSGTQLSVL.

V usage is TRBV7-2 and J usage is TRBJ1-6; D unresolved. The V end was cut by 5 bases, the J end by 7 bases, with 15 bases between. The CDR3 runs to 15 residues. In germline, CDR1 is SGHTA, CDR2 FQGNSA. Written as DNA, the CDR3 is TGTGCCAGCAGCCAAGTCGGCGGAGCAAATTCACCCCTCCACTTT. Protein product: CASSQVGGANSPLHF.

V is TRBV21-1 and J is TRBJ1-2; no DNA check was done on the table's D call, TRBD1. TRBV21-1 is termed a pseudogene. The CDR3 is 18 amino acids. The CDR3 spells CASSKAPRDRGQNYGYTF. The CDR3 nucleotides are TGTGCCAGCAGCAAAGCCCCCCGGGACAGGGGGCAGAACTATGGCTACACCTTC.